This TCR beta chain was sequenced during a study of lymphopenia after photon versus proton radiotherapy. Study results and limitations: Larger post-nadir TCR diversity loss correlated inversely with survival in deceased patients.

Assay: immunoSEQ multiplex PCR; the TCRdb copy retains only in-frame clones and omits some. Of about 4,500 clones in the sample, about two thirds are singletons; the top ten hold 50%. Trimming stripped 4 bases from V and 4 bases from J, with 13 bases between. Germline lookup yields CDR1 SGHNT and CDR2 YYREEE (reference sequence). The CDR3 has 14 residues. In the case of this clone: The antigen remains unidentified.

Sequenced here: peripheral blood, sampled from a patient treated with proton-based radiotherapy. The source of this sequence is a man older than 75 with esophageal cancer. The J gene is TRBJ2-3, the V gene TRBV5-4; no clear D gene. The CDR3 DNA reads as TGTGCCAGCAGCACCCGAGGCGGTGCAGATACGCAGTATTTT. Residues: CASSTRGGADTQYF.